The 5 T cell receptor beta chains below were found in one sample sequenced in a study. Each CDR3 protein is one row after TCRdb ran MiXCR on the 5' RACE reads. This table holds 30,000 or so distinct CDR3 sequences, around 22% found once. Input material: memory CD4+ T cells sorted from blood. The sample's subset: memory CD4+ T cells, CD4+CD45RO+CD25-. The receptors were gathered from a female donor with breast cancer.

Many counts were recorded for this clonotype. The CDR3 region has the DNA TGTGCCATCGGGTATGGCAGCAATCAGCCCCAGCATTTT. It encodes CAIGYGSNQPQHF. J is TRBJ1-5 and V is TRBV10-3, with D uncertain. V lost 8 bases to trimming and J lost 1 base, with 9 bases between them. This CDR3 has 13 residues. CDR1 ENHRY and CDR2 SYGVKD come from the germline V gene.

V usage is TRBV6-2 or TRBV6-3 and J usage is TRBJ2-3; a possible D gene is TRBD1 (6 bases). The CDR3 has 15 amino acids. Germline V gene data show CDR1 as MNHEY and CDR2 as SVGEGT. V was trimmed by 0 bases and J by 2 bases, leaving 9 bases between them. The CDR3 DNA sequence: TGTGCCAGCAGTTACTCGACAGGACCCACAGATACGCAGTATTTT. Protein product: CASSYSTGPTDTQYF.

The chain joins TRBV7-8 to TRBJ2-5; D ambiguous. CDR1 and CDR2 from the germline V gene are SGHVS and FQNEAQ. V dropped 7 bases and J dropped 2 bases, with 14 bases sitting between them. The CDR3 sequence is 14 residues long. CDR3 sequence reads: CASTNGGQQETQYF. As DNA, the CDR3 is TGTGCCAGCACCAATGGTGGGCAGCAAGAGACCCAGTACTTC.

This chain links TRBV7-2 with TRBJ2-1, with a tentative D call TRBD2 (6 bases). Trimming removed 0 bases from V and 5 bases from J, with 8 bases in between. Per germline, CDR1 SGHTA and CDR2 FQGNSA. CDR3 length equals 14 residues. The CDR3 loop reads CASSLAWGDNEQFF. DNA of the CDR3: TGTGCCAGCAGCTTAGCCTGGGGGGACAATGAGCAGTTCTTC.

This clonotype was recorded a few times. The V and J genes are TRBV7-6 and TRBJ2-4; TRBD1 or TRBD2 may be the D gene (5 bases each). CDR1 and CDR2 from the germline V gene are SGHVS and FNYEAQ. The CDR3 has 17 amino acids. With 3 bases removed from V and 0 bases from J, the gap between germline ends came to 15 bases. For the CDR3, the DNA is TGTGCCAGCAGCTTCCTGAGTGGGGACCTAGCCAAAAACATTCAGTACTTC. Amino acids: CASSFLSGDLAKNIQYF.